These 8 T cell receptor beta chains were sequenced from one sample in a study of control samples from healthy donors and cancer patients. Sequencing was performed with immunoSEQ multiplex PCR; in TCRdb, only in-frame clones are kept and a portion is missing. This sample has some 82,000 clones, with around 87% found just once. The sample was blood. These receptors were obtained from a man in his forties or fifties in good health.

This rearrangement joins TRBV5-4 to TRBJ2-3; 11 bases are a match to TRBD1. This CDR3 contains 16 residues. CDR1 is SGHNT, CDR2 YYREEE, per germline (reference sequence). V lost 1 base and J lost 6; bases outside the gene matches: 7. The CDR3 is CASSLNFGQGADTQYF. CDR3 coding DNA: TGTGCCAGCAGCTTGAATTTTGGACAGGGGGCTGATACGCAGTATTTT.

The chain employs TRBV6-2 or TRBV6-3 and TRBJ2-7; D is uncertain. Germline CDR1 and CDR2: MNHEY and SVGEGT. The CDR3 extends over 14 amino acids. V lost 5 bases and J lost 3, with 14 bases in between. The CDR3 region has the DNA TGTGCCAGCAGTCGAACCGGGCCGAACTACGAGCAGTACTTC. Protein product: CASSRTGPNYEQYF.

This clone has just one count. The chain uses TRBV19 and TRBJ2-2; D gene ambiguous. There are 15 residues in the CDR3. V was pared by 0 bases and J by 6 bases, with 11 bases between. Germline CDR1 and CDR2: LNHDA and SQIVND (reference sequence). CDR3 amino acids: CASSIDLKAAGELFF. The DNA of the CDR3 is TGTGCCAGTAGTATAGACCTAAAGGCGGCCGGGGAGCTGTTTTTT.

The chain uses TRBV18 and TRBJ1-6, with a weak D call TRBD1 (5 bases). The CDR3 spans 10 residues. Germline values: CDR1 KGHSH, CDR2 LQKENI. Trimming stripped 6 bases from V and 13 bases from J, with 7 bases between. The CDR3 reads CASSGGPLHF. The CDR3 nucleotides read TGTGCCAGCTCCGGGGGGCCCCTCCACTTT.

The CDR3 coding sequence is TGTGCCAGCAGCCAAGGGGTTTCTGGAAACACCATATATTTT. Translating it yields CASSQGVSGNTIYF. V is TRBV3-1 (or the pseudogene TRBV3-2) and J is TRBJ1-3, with D uncertain. The CDR3 runs 14 residues. CDR1 and CDR2 from the germline V gene are LGHDT and YNNKEL (reference sequence). V was clipped by 1 base and J by 1 base, with 5 bases between them.

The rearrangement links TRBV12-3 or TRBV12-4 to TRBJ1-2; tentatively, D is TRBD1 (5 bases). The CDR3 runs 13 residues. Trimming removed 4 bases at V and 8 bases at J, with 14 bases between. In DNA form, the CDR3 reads TGTGCCAGCAGTTCGTCCCCGGGGGTCGGCTACACCTTC. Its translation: CASSSSPGVGYTF.

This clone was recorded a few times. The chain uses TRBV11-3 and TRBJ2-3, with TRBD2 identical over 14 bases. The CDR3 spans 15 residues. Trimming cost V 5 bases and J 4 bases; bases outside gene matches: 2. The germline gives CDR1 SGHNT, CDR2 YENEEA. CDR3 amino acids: CASSPGLAGADTQYF. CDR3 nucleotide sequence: TGTGCCAGCAGCCCGGGACTAGCGGGAGCAGATACGCAGTATTTT.

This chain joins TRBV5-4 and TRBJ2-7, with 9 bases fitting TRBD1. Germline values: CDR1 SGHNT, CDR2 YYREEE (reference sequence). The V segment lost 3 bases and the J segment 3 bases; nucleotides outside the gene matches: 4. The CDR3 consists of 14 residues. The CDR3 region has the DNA TGTGCCAGCAGCTCCAAGACAGGGGGCTACGAGCAGTACTTC. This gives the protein CASSSKTGGYEQYF.